The clone carrying this TCR beta chain was seen a handful of times. This specimen belongs to a study of memory CD4+ T cells and cytomegalovirus serostatus. Turning to the study itself: Of the healthy Belgian adults, fewer than 10 were CMV seropositive and more than 20 seronegative.

Profiled with immunoSEQ multiplex PCR; TCRdb holds only in-frame clones, not every one. The sample lists tens of thousands of clones, 82% occurring once. The CDR3 spans 19 residues. V lost 0 bases and J lost 1; bases outside the gene matches: 12. Germline CDR1 reads SGHRS; CDR2 reads YFSETQ. The sort gate was single viable CD3+CD4+CD8-CD45RO+ cells for memory CD4+ T cells. After thawing, CD4+ T cells were positively selected. The clonotype was recovered from an adult in good health and CMV-seronegative. Some clones in this sample may be carry-over from other donors' samples. Sequenced sample: memory CD4+ T cells from blood. The chain has TRBV5-1 and TRBJ2-3, with TRBD1 identical over 9 bases. CDR3 loop: CASSLAGTGLLAGTDTQYF. CDR3 DNA: TGCGCCAGCAGCTTGGCCGGGACAGGGTTACTAGCCGGCACAGATACGCAGTATTTT.